This TCR beta chain was captured in a study of beta chain features in type 1 diabetes. General study points: Fewer junction insertions and more nucleotide deletions appeared in type 1 diabetes patients. Among all four CD4+ subsets, Type 1 diabetes patients had TCRB CDR3s that were moderately but significantly shorter.

In its sample, this clone was seen a few times. Its antigen is not identified. Every isolated RNA sample was fully reverse transcribed, so sequencing captured expressed TCRB transcripts. Only in-frame clones appear in the TCRdb table, and some are missing; sequencing was by immunoSEQ multiplex PCR. This sample has over 600,000 clones, with around an eighth found just once. A CD45RO/CCR7/CD25/CD127/CD95/CD27 panel sorted naive, central memory, regulatory and stem cell-like memory CD4+ cells. This receptor was obtained from a man aged 30-40 years with type 1 diabetes. The sample comprised naive CD4+ T cells from blood.

CDR3 nucleotide sequence: TGTGCCAGCAGTGAAACAGGGAGCACTGAAGCTTTCTTT. As protein: CASSETGSTEAFF. This chain connects TRBV25-1 to TRBJ1-1, with a possible D match to TRBD1 (6 bases). Germline values: CDR1 MGHDK, CDR2 SYGVNS. The CDR3 has 13 residues. Trimming stripped 2 bases from V and 4 bases from J, with 8 bases between.